This T cell receptor beta chain was found in a study of blood T cells in healthy people across ages. Study-wide results and caveats: Long-lived donors carried more naive CD4+ cells and greater diversity than aged donors. Total diversity from one million sequenced T cells was likely underestimated.

Worth noting for this clonotype: Its antigen is still unknown.

Using a J-beta primer mix together with a sample-barcoded 5' primer, a second PCR was run for roughly 7 to 11 cycles. Each CDR3 protein is one row after TCRdb ran MiXCR on the 5' RACE reads. The sample holds about 670,000 distinct CDR3 sequences, around 38% seen once. Germline CDR1 SGHTA, CDR2 FQGNSA. The V and J ends lost 1 base and 11 bases, in that order; junction bases with no gene match: 10. The CDR3 is 17 residues long. What was sequenced was blood. The chain recombines TRBV7-2 with TRBJ2-5; 16 nucleotides align to TRBD2. This clonotype originated in an elderly man in good health. In nucleotides, the CDR3 is TGTGCCAGCAGCTTAGGAGGGGGACTAGCGGGAGGGGATGAGCAGTACTTC. This codes for CASSLGGGLAGGDEQYF.